The 16 T cell receptor beta chains listed next were all sequenced from one sample in a study of T cell clusters in autoimmune cytopenias. Approximately 40,000 genome equivalents of blood DNA were amplified for TRB. TRB rearrangements were amplified by touch-down multiplex PCR with mixed TRB-A/B primers. TCRdb derives one entry per CDR3 protein from the multiplex PCR reads, leaving out DNA. The repertoire table contains about 15,000 distinct CDR3 sequences. Source material: peripheral blood. Receptors originate from a human donor with an autoimmune cytopenia or autoimmune hepatitis (not recorded which).

V and J are TRBV6-6 and TRBJ2-1; the D call of TRBD2 rests on TCRdb alone, since no DNA is present to check it. The germline CDR1 and CDR2 sequences are MNHNY and SVGAGI (reference sequence). CDR3 length equals 17 residues. Here the CDR3 reads CASSYRPPAGSHNEQFF.

V gene TRBV5-4 combines with J gene TRBJ1-6; without DNA, the TCRdb call of TRBD1 cannot be checked. Germline V CDR1 and CDR2: SGHNT, YYREEE (reference sequence). The CDR3 runs to 15 residues. CDR3 sequence: CASSPDRGVGSPLHF.

The rearrangement links TRBV12-3 or TRBV12-4 to TRBJ2-5; absent DNA, TCRdb's TRBD1 call cannot be checked. This CDR3 is 15 amino acids long. This chain's CDR3 is CASSLYETGAETQYF.

The chain employs TRBV5-5 and TRBJ2-3. Germline V CDR1 and CDR2: SGHKS, YYEKEE (reference sequence). This CDR3 region has 12 residues. The chain's CDR3 is CASSVTVDTQYF. The full variable domain, with the rest looked up from reference TRBV5-5 and TRBJ2-3, is DAGVTQSPTHLIKTRGQQVTLRCSPISGHKSVSWYQQVLGQGPQFIFQYYEKEERGRGNFPDRFSARQFPNYSSELNVNALLLGDSALYLCASSVTVDTQYFGPGTRLTVL.

The chain combines TRBV20-1 with TRBJ2-7; with no DNA, the TCRdb D assignment of TRBD2 cannot be verified. Germline CDR1 is DFQATT and CDR2 is SNEGSKA (reference sequence). The CDR3 has 14 amino acids. Here the CDR3 reads CSALKDGLFFEQYF.

This chain uses TRBV6-6 with TRBJ1-4. Germline loops: CDR1 MNHNY, CDR2 SVGAGI (reference sequence). The CDR3 contains 13 residues. CDR3: CARGPSTNEKLFF.

The V gene is TRBV30, the J gene TRBJ1-5; TCRdb's D call of TRBD1 is untestable without DNA. CDR1 GTSNPN and CDR2 SVGIG come from the germline V gene (reference sequence). The CDR3 extends over 14 amino acids. The CDR3 spells CAWSEGRELQPQHF.

By frequency, this clonotype is medium-sized. The CDR3 loop is CASSPTSGTDTQYF. The chain carries TRBV12-3 or TRBV12-4 and TRBJ2-3; no DNA is available, so the TRBD2 call from TCRdb remains unchecked. The CDR3 has 14 residues.

The chain carries TRBV5-1 and TRBJ2-1; TCRdb indicates TRBD1, and absent DNA this call remains unverified. Germline assignment: CDR1 SGHRS and CDR2 YFSETQ. The CDR3 length is 16 residues. The CDR3 loop reads CASSLAPGTGINEQFF.

The chain has TRBV12-3 or TRBV12-4 and TRBJ1-4; TCRdb indicates TRBD1, and absent DNA this call remains unverified. The CDR3 is made up of 12 amino acids. The CDR3 loop is CASNHRGRKLFF.

The J gene is TRBJ2-3, the V gene TRBV5-4; TCRdb designates TRBD1, a call that cannot be tested without DNA. Germline lookup yields CDR1 SGHNT and CDR2 YYREEE (reference sequence). The CDR3 runs to 20 residues. The CDR3: CASSLEGGLGPLRGVDTQYF.

The gene calls are TRBV6-4 and TRBJ2-1. The CDR3 covers 15 residues. The germline CDR1 and CDR2 sequences are MRHNA and SNTAGT. The CDR3: CASSDSRSSYNEQFF.

This rearrangement joins TRBV14 to TRBJ2-2; TCRdb picks TRBD2, but there is no DNA to check that call. This CDR3 is 14 amino acids long. Looked up from germline, CDR1 is SGHDN and CDR2 is FVKESK. The CDR3 spells CASRETSGRGELFF.

This rearrangement joins TRBV15 to TRBJ2-1; without DNA, the TCRdb call of TRBD2 cannot be checked. The germline CDR1 and CDR2 sequences are LNHNV and YYDKDF (reference sequence). The CDR3 loop spans 14 amino acids. The CDR3 spells CATSWGLAEDEQFF.

This chain uses TRBV18 with TRBJ2-2; lacking DNA, the TRBD1 call made by TCRdb goes unchecked. Germline CDR1 reads KGHSH; CDR2 reads LQKENI. The CDR3 is 17 amino acids. The CDR3 region is CASSPTTPQGNTGELFF. Variable domain in full (rest from reference TRBV18 and TRBJ2-2): NAGVMQNPRHLVRRRGQEARLRCSPMKGHSHVYWYRQLPEEGLKFMVYLQKENIIDESGMPKERFSAEFPKEGPSILRIQQVVRGDSAAYFCASSPTTPQGNTGELFFGEGSRLTVL.

This sequence joins TRBV5-1 and TRBJ2-2; the D call from TCRdb, TRBD1, cannot be confirmed without DNA. The CDR3 consists of 16 residues. In germline, CDR1 is SGHRS, CDR2 YFSETQ. The CDR3 loop reads CASSPPGTGDTGELFF.